A selection of T cell receptor beta chains follows, all from one sample in a study of type 1 regulatory T cells. TCRdb used MiXCR to reprocess the reads, holding one entry per CDR3 protein. The sample lists 80,000 to 100,000 distinct CDR3 sequences, around 30% occurring once. Sequencing was performed on CD4+ T cells, either the whole sample or a sorted fraction (not recorded which). These receptors were collected from a human donor in good health. CDR3s include the opening cysteine and the closing phenylalanine or tryptophan. The order of the fields is D gene, V gene, clone size, J gene, CDR3 protein, CDR3 DNA. The D gene is left open where the match is weak. Some rows have no size entry. The others give once, few or many, or a class for an expanded clone.

TRBD1	TRBV30	.	TRBJ2-4	CAWSVRETGRKNIQYF	TGTGCCTGGAGTGTACGTGAGACAGGGAGAAAAAACATTCAGTACTTC
TRBD2	TRBV5-5	.	TRBJ2-1	CASRQGTSGRVEQFF	TGTGCCAGCAGGCAAGGGACTAGCGGGAGGGTTGAGCAGTTCTTC
.	TRBV29-1	few	TRBJ2-7	CSGLDGAYEQYF	TGCAGCGGACTTGACGGAGCCTACGAGCAGTACTTC
.	TRBV19	.	TRBJ2-7	CASSPDSYYEQYF	TGTGCCAGTAGCCCAGACAGCTACTACGAGCAGTACTTC
.	TRBV6-1	.	TRBJ1-5	CASSETRNQPQHF	TGTGCCAGCAGTGAAACCCGAAATCAGCCCCAGCATTTT
TRBD1	TRBV5-1	many	TRBJ1-6	CASSSGQDYSPLHF	TGCGCCAGCAGCTCGGGACAGGATTATTCACCCCTCCACTTT
.	TRBV3-1	.	TRBJ2-4	CASSQPEGLLQYF	TGTGCCAGCAGCCAACCGGAAGGACTGTTGCAGTACTTC
TRBD2	TRBV29-1	few	TRBJ2-1	CSGDSGNNEQFF	TGCAGCGGCGATAGCGGGAACAATGAGCAGTTCTTC
.	TRBV20-1	few	TRBJ2-3	CSAFYGGSTDTQYF	TGCAGTGCTTTCTACGGCGGTAGCACAGATACGCAGTATTTT
TRBD2	TRBV6-5	.	TRBJ2-5	CASGLAGDRQYF	TGTGCCAGCGGACTAGCGGGGGACCGACAGTACTTC
.	TRBV20-1	.	TRBJ1-5	CSAREQGRGGNQPQHF	TGCAGTGCTAGAGAACAGGGCAGGGGCGGCAATCAGCCCCAGCATTTT
.	TRBV7-2	few	TRBJ2-4	CASTTGVGNIQYF	TGTGCCAGCACTACGGGAGTCGGCAACATTCAGTACTTC
TRBD2	TRBV7-6	few	TRBJ2-7	CASSPPREAYEQYF	TGTGCCAGCAGCCCTCCTCGGGAGGCCTACGAGCAGTACTTC
TRBD1	TRBV7-9	few	TRBJ2-4	CASSGFGTGEAKNIQYF	TGTGCCAGCAGCGGATTCGGGACAGGGGAAGCCAAAAACATTCAGTACTTC
TRBD1	TRBV4-1	.	TRBJ2-1	CARNPGQASYNEQFF	TGCGCCCGTAACCCGGGACAGGCCTCCTACAATGAGCAGTTCTTC
.	TRBV7-8	.	TRBJ1-6	CASSLRRESGSPLHF	TGTGCCAGCAGCTTACGGAGGGAATCGGGTTCACCCCTCCACTTT
TRBD1	TRBV4-1	few	TRBJ2-7	CASSQEEQGVGEQYF	TGCGCCAGCAGCCAAGAAGAACAGGGGGTGGGTGAGCAGTACTTC
.	TRBV30	.	TRBJ1-6	CAWSVPSPGDRSPLHF	TGTGCCTGGAGTGTACCCAGTCCAGGGGATAGGTCACCCCTCCACTTT
.	TRBV5-1	.	TRBJ1-5	CASSLGPGGNQPQHF	TGCGCCAGCAGCTTGGGTCCAGGAGGCAATCAGCCCCAGCATTTT
TRBD2	TRBV7-2	.	TRBJ2-7	CASRTSGTHEQYF	TGTGCCAGCCGGACTAGCGGGACCCACGAGCAGTACTTC
.	TRBV7-9	.	TRBJ1-5	CASSTTDSFGQPQHF	TGTGCCAGCAGCACAACAGACAGCTTCGGGCAGCCCCAGCATTTT
TRBD2	TRBV5-4	.	TRBJ2-3	CASSFSSGVNTDTQYF	TGTGCCAGCAGCTTTTCTAGCGGAGTTAACACAGATACGCAGTATTTT
.	TRBV19	.	TRBJ2-1	CASSPDSTNEQFF	TGTGCCAGTAGCCCCGACAGTACAAATGAGCAGTTCTTC
TRBD1	TRBV12-3/TRBV12-4	.	TRBJ1-1	CASSLVWDRGFYTEAFF	TGTGCCAGCAGTTTAGTTTGGGACAGGGGGTTTTACACTGAAGCTTTCTTT
.	TRBV5-1	few	TRBJ2-5	CASSSTETQYF	TGCGCCAGCAGCTCGACGGAGACCCAGTACTTC
.	TRBV18	few	TRBJ2-5	CASSPRDGETQYF	TGTGCCAGCTCTCCCCGGGACGGGGAGACCCAGTACTTC
.	TRBV7-2	few	TRBJ2-7	CASSLALDPGEQYF	TGTGCCAGCAGCTTAGCGCTCGACCCCGGGGAGCAGTACTTC
TRBD2	TRBV5-1	.	TRBJ2-5	CASSWPGLGRQETQYF	TGCGCCAGCAGCTGGCCGGGACTAGGGAGACAAGAGACCCAGTACTTC
.	TRBV7-9	few	TRBJ1-2	CASSSTAGSYGYTF	TGTGCCAGCAGCTCAACTGCAGGGTCCTATGGCTACACCTTC
TRBD1	TRBV20-1	.	TRBJ1-5	CSASWTGGNQPQHF	TGCAGTGCTAGTTGGACAGGGGGAAATCAGCCCCAGCATTTT
TRBD2	TRBV4-1	.	TRBJ2-7	CASSQGTPAGGSYGQYF	TGCGCCAGCAGCCAAGGGACCCCAGCGGGAGGTTCCTACGGGCAGTACTTC
.	TRBV11-3	few	TRBJ1-1	CASSAQYRTEAFF	TGTGCCAGCAGCGCCCAATACCGCACTGAAGCTTTCTTT
.	TRBV20-1	.	TRBJ1-5	CSASPADSNQPQHF	TGCAGTGCTAGTCCGGCCGATAGCAATCAGCCCCAGCATTTT
TRBD1	TRBV5-6	.	TRBJ2-7	CASSLPGTGLVEQYF	TGTGCCAGCAGCTTACCCGGGACAGGGTTGGTCGAGCAGTACTTC
TRBD2	TRBV18	.	TRBJ2-7	CASSPSGGSGGGYEQYF	TGTGCCAGCTCACCATCCGGCGGGTCGGGGGGAGGCTACGAGCAGTACTTC
.	TRBV12-3/TRBV12-4	few	TRBJ2-3	CASRPSGQRSPDTQYF	TGTGCCAGCAGACCGAGCGGACAGAGGTCCCCAGATACGCAGTATTTT
TRBD2	TRBV11-2	once	TRBJ2-3	CASSVLREGRADTQYF	TGTGCCAGCAGCGTTCTTAGGGAGGGCCGAGCAGATACGCAGTATTTT